Shown below are 29 T cell receptor beta chains from a single sample sequenced in a study of T cell responses to AZD1222 COVID-19 vaccine (dated by TCRdb to the early 2020s). The time point tag for this specimen amounts to: about 28 days (+/-7) after the second vaccine dose. The library came from the immunoSEQ multiplex PCR assay. TCRdb retrieved this table from immuneACCESS and kept in-frame rearrangements only. Not all clones are present; in checked studies, unresolved V genes account for under half, and no reason is known for the remainder. The sample table records tens of thousands of clones; around nine tenths of these occur just once. The ten largest clonotypes hold just under 5% of the sample. Specimen: peripheral blood, collected 28 days after the second AZD1222 dose. All receptors derive from an adult who received the AZD1222 COVID-19 vaccine.

The rearrangement joins TRBV19 to TRBJ2-4, with a possible D match to TRBD2 (6 bases). From germline, CDR1 is LNHDA and CDR2 SQIVND (reference sequence). This CDR3 is built from 15 residues. V dropped 3 bases and J dropped 1 base, with 10 bases sitting between them. CDR3 DNA sequence: TGTGCCAGTAGTATGGGGGGATTGGCCAAAAACATTCAGTACTTC. Translated, it gives CASSMGGLAKNIQYF.

The rearrangement joins TRBV11-2 to TRBJ1-2; TRBD1 matches at 8 bases. The V segment lost 3 bases and the J segment 7 bases; nucleotides outside the gene matches: 10. Germline CDR1 and CDR2: SGHAT and FQNNGV. This CDR3 spans 15 amino acids. CDR3 amino acids: CASSLDRATRGGYTF. Written as DNA, the CDR3 is TGTGCCAGCAGCTTGGACAGGGCGACTCGTGGTGGCTACACCTTC.

The V gene is TRBV4-1, the J gene TRBJ2-5, with TRBD2 matching over 15 bases. Trimming at V came to 2 bases and at J to 0 bases, leaving 4 bases not matched to a gene. CDR1 is MGHRA, CDR2 YSYEKL, per germline. The CDR3 is 18 amino acids. Here the CDR3 reads CASSQRTSGGAYQETQYF. For the CDR3, the DNA is TGCGCCAGCAGCCAACGGACTAGCGGGGGGGCATACCAAGAGACCCAGTACTTC.

This rearrangement joins TRBV30 to TRBJ1-4, with D possibly being TRBD1 (5 bases). Deletions cut 2 bases from V and 8 bases from J, with 18 bases between. Germline loops: CDR1 GTSNPN, CDR2 SVGIG (reference sequence). This CDR3 comprises 15 residues. The CDR3 nucleotides read TGTGCCTGGAGTACTGGACTCTTATGGGGGGAAAAACTGTTTTTT. Translation gives CAWSTGLLWGEKLFF.

The chain is built from TRBV5-1 and TRBJ2-7; the match to TRBD1 covers 10 bases. Trimming took 0 bases from V and 5 from J; bases not matched to a gene: 5. Germline assignment: CDR1 SGHRS and CDR2 YFSETQ. The CDR3 has 15 amino acids. The CDR3 loop is CASSLAGTGVDEQYF. In DNA, the CDR3 is TGCGCCAGCAGCTTGGCTGGGACAGGGGTCGACGAGCAGTACTTC.

The chain uses TRBV2 and TRBJ1-1, with 7 bases fitting TRBD1. From germline, CDR1 is SNHLY and CDR2 FYNNEI. The V gene end was trimmed by 2 bases and the J gene end by 0 bases; junction bases not matched to a gene: 6. This CDR3 is 16 amino acids long. The DNA for the CDR3 is TGTGCCAGCAGTGAATCGTGGGGACAGTTGAACACTGAAGCTTTCTTT. Amino acids: CASSESWGQLNTEAFF.

As for this clone: Germline is not matched at one junction end, which may reflect a read error. The chain couples TRBV6-6 to TRBJ2-2; perhaps D is TRBD1 or TRBD2 (5 bases each). This CDR3 spans 15 amino acids. Germline CDR1 and CDR2: MNHNY and SVGAGI (reference sequence). This CDR3 reads CASSYGTLNTGEPFF. CDR3 sequence (DNA): TGTGCCAGCAGTTACGGGACCCTGAACACCGGGGAGCCGTTTTTT.

This sequence joins TRBV11-2 and TRBJ2-2; TRBD1 aligns across 7 bases. The germline V gene encodes CDR1 SGHAT and CDR2 FQNNGV. V lost 1 base to trimming and J lost 2 bases; unmatched junction nucleotides: 4. The CDR3 is 16 amino acids. The CDR3 DNA reads as TGTGCCAGCAGCTTAGTGACAGGGCTAAACACCGGGGAGCTGTTTTTT. Translating gives CASSLVTGLNTGELFF. Looking up the rest from reference TRBV11-2 and TRBJ2-2 gives the full variable domain: EAGVAQSPRYKIIEKRQSVAFWCNPISGHATLYWYQQILGQGPKLLIQFQNNGVVDDSQLPKDRFSAERLKGVDSTLKIQPAKLEDSAVYLCASSLVTGLNTGELFFGEGSRLTVL.

The V call is TRBV7-3, the J call TRBJ1-2, with 10 bases lining up with TRBD1. The CDR3 is 14 residues long. CDR1 is SGHTA and CDR2 is FQGTGA in the germline V gene. Trimming removed 5 bases from V and 7 bases from J; junction bases left unmatched: 7. The CDR3 DNA follows: TGTGCCAGCAGCCCCGGGACAGGGGCGGGTGGCTACACCTTC. This encodes CASSPGTGAGGYTF.

The CDR3 nucleotides are TGTGCCAGCAGCCCCGGGACAGGTGGAGAGACCCAGTACTTC. It is translated as CASSPGTGGETQYF. The chain has TRBV7-3 and TRBJ2-5; TRBD1 matches at 8 bases. CDR1 is SGHTA, CDR2 FQGTGA, per germline. V lost 5 bases to trimming and J lost 4 bases; unmatched junction nucleotides: 6. The CDR3 extends over 14 amino acids.

V usage is TRBV6-5 and J usage is TRBJ1-5, with D unresolved. Germline CDR1 and CDR2: MNHEY and SVGAGI. V lost 5 bases and J lost 0, with 5 bases in between. The CDR3 contains 13 residues. The CDR3 DNA follows: TGTGCCAGCAGTAACGATAGCAATCAGCCCCAGCATTTT. Encoded protein: CASSNDSNQPQHF.

DNA for the CDR3: TGTGCCAGCAGTGAAGATTTTGGACACTCGAACTATGGCTACACCTTC. This sequence encodes CASSEDFGHSNYGYTF. The chain is built from TRBV2 and TRBJ1-2; possible D gene TRBD1, 5 bases. The germline CDR1 and CDR2 sequences are SNHLY and FYNNEI. The CDR3 sequence is 16 residues long. The V and J ends lost 1 base and 2 bases respectively, with 14 bases between them.

The chain combines TRBV4-2 with TRBJ2-3; 10 positions match TRBD2. V lost 1 base and J lost 1; bases outside the gene matches: 2. The CDR3 runs to 16 residues. In germline, CDR1 is LGHNA, CDR2 YNFKEQ. The DNA of the CDR3 is TGTGCCAGCAGCCAAGGGACTAGCGGCCGCACAGATACGCAGTATTTT. Translating gives CASSQGTSGRTDTQYF.

The V call is TRBV25-1, the J call TRBJ1-2, with D possibly TRBD1 on 6 matching bases. This CDR3 spans 14 amino acids. Germline CDR1 and CDR2: MGHDK and SYGVNS. The V gene lost 2 bases and the J gene lost 8 bases, with 15 bases spanning the gap. The CDR3 loop is CASSEGGQPGGYTF. The DNA for the CDR3 is TGTGCCAGCAGTGAAGGGGGCCAGCCGGGGGGCTACACCTTC.

CDR3: CASSFLSGGIDEQFF. The CDR3 DNA is TGTGCCAGCAGCTTTCTAAGCGGGGGTATTGATGAGCAGTTCTTC. The gene calls are TRBV7-9 and TRBJ2-1; 8 nucleotides align to TRBD2. Germline V CDR1 and CDR2: SEHNR, FQNEAQ (reference sequence). V shed 3 bases, J shed 8 bases, and the junction held 9 bases outside the gene matches. This CDR3 has 15 amino acids.

The chain links TRBV5-1 to TRBJ2-1; 9 positions match TRBD1. Per germline, CDR1 SGHRS and CDR2 YFSETQ. V shed 4 bases and J 2 bases; nucleotides not matched to a gene: 4. The CDR3 is 15 residues long. The CDR3 DNA reads TGCGCCAGCAGCGCCGGGACAGGGCCCTACAATGAGCAGTTCTTC. Its protein is CASSAGTGPYNEQFF.

The rearrangement joins TRBV2 to TRBJ2-1; a weak D match, TRBD1 (5 bases). Trimming cost V 7 bases and J 6 bases, with 10 bases left between them. CDR1 is SNHLY and CDR2 is FYNNEI in the germline V gene. The CDR3 has 12 residues. In DNA, the CDR3 is TGTGCCAGCACCGTAGGGGCCAATGAGCAGTTCTTC. It is translated as CASTVGANEQFF.

V and J are TRBV9 and TRBJ1-6, with D tentatively TRBD1 (5 bases). CDR3 length: 14 amino acids. Per germline, CDR1 SGDLS and CDR2 YYNGEE. Deletions cut 0 bases from V and 13 bases from J, with 14 bases between. The CDR3 sequence: CASSVDTGMSPLHF. CDR3 bases: TGTGCCAGCAGCGTAGACACAGGCATGTCGCCCCTCCACTTT.

The chain couples TRBV5-1 to TRBJ2-3, with TRBD2 matching over 11 bases. There are 15 residues in the CDR3. CDR1 is SGHRS, CDR2 YFSETQ, per germline. V lost 3 bases to trimming and J lost 2 bases; unmatched junction nucleotides: 2. CDR3 DNA: TGCGCCAGCAGCTCGACTAGCGGGGACACAGATACGCAGTATTTT. The encoded protein is CASSSTSGDTDTQYF.

The J gene is TRBJ2-7, the V gene TRBV5-4; tentative D call: TRBD1 (6 bases). V lost 2 bases, J lost 6 bases, and 9 bases lay in between. CDR1 and CDR2 from the germline V gene are SGHNT and YYREEE (reference sequence). There are 12 residues in the CDR3. The CDR3 nucleotides are TGTGCCAGCAGCTTTCAGGGGATCGAGCAGTACTTC. This translates into CASSFQGIEQYF.

V gene TRBV25-1 combines with J gene TRBJ2-1, with D unclear. The CDR3 loop spans 12 amino acids. V shed 4 bases and J shed 6 bases, with 7 bases lying between them. Germline V CDR1 and CDR2: MGHDK, SYGVNS. CDR3 DNA sequence: TGTGCCAGCAGTGGCGACCCCAATGAGCAGTTCTTC. Its protein is CASSGDPNEQFF.

This clone occurred a few times. J is TRBJ1-1 and V is TRBV5-1; D remains unclear. V lost 0 bases and J lost 2, with 8 bases in between. This CDR3 comprises 14 residues. In germline, CDR1 is SGHRS, CDR2 YFSETQ. The CDR3, as DNA: TGCGCCAGCAGCTTGGGAGACCTAAACACTGAAGCTTTCTTT. Amino acid sequence: CASSLGDLNTEAFF.

The chain employs TRBV11-2 and TRBJ1-1, with D uncertain. Germline lookup yields CDR1 SGHAT and CDR2 FQNNGV. The CDR3 length is 12 residues. Trimming pared 0 bases from V and 9 bases from J, leaving 8 bases between. The CDR3 here is CASSLERSQAFF. The CDR3 bases are TGTGCCAGCAGCTTAGAGCGGAGCCAAGCTTTCTTT. Supplemented by reference TRBV11-2 and TRBJ1-1, the full variable domain reads EAGVAQSPRYKIIEKRQSVAFWCNPISGHATLYWYQQILGQGPKLLIQFQNNGVVDDSQLPKDRFSAERLKGVDSTLKIQPAKLEDSAVYLCASSLERSQAFFGQGTRLTVV.

The CDR3 coding sequence is TGTGCCAGCAGCGATGCGAGACTAGCATCCCACGGGGAGCTGTTTTTT. The encoded protein is CASSDARLASHGELFF. The chain employs TRBV2 and TRBJ2-2; 7 bases match TRBD2. This CDR3 region has 16 residues. V lost 6 bases to trimming and J lost 7 bases; unmatched junction nucleotides: 14. The germline gives CDR1 SNHLY, CDR2 FYNNEI.

This chain connects TRBV6-2 or TRBV6-3 to TRBJ1-1; 7 bases line up with TRBD1. Trimming removed 6 bases from V and 0 bases from J; junction bases left unmatched: 16. The length of the CDR3 is 18 residues. The germline CDR1 and CDR2 sequences are MNHEY and SVGEGT. As DNA, the CDR3 is TGTGCCAGCAGCCCCCAGGGGGAGGGCCTCCATATGAACACTGAAGCTTTCTTT. It is translated as CASSPQGEGLHMNTEAFF.

The CDR3 sequence: CASSYLGRGTTEAFF. Written as DNA, the CDR3 is TGTGCCAGCAGTTACTTGGGCAGGGGGACCACTGAAGCTTTCTTT. J is TRBJ1-1 and V is TRBV6-2 or TRBV6-3; 7 bases line up with TRBD1. Losses at the gene ends were 1 base for V and 4 bases for J; bases not matched to a gene: 6. In germline, CDR1 is MNHEY, CDR2 SVGEGT. This CDR3 comprises 15 residues.

CDR3 nucleotide sequence: TGTGCCAGCTCACTCGGGGGTATAGGAGAGACCCAGTACTTC. Translated: CASSLGGIGETQYF. The chain has TRBV18 and TRBJ2-5; D may be TRBD2 (6 bases). Germline CDR1 is KGHSH and CDR2 is LQKENI. There are 14 residues in the CDR3. V was shortened by 4 bases and J by 4 bases, with 13 bases between the two germline ends.

In its sample, this clone was seen once. The V and J genes are TRBV5-6 and TRBJ2-5; 9 positions match TRBD2. The V segment lost 2 bases and the J segment 3 bases; nucleotides outside the gene matches: 2. Germline V gene lookup returns CDR1 SGHDT and CDR2 YYEEEE. The CDR3 extends over 14 amino acids. The DNA of the CDR3 is TGTGCCAGCAGCTTTAGCGGGGGTAAAGAGACCCAGTACTTC. It encodes CASSFSGGKETQYF.

J is TRBJ2-7 and V is TRBV5-5; D might be TRBD2 (6 bases). Germline CDR1 SGHKS, CDR2 YYEKEE (reference sequence). This CDR3 has 16 residues. Trimming left V 4 bases short and J 5 bases short, with 22 bases between. The CDR3 loop is CASSPFLGGLRDEQYF. DNA for the CDR3: TGTGCCAGCAGCCCATTTCTCGGAGGGCTTAGGGACGAGCAGTACTTC.